A selection of T cell receptor beta chains follows, all from one sample in a study of OX40 agonist ivuxolimab in advanced cancers. Measured with immunoSEQ multiplex PCR; TCRdb has only the in-frame clones, and not every one. This sample carries about 33,000 clones, over 85% of them seen once, and the ten largest clones take roughly 28%. This material consisted of CD4+ or CD8+ T cells sorted from blood, taken in a trial of the OX40 agonist ivuxolimab. Receptor source: an adult with an advanced solid tumor such as melanoma, head and neck, liver or kidney cancer. Each CDR3 is given with its conserved first and last residue. D genes are given only for firm matches. Part of the rows lack a size; the others show once, few, many or a class for expanded clones.

TRBV6-1	once	.	TRBJ2-1	CASSEALLGIDDEQFF	TGTGCCAGCAGTGAAGCCTTACTCGGGATAGACGATGAGCAGTTCTTC
TRBV6-5	many	TRBD2	TRBJ2-1	CASRTTSGKYNEQFF	TGTGCCAGCAGGACAACTAGCGGGAAATACAATGAGCAGTTCTTC
TRBV5-1	.	TRBD1	TRBJ1-6	CASSLLGLIGTGVYNSPLHF	TGCGCCAGCAGCTTGCTCGGGTTGATCGGGACAGGGGTTTATAATTCACCCCTCCACTTT
TRBV19	.	TRBD1	TRBJ1-1	CASSTGVTEAFF	TGTGCCAGTAGCACAGGGGTAACTGAAGCTTTCTTT
TRBV9	.	TRBD2	TRBJ2-2	CASSLTSGGSTGELFF	TGTGCCAGCAGCTTGACATCCGGGGGGAGCACCGGGGAGCTGTTTTTT
TRBV7-6	.	TRBD2	TRBJ2-3	CASSLSGNGAADTQYF	TGTGCCAGCAGCTTAAGCGGGAACGGTGCGGCAGATACGCAGTATTTT
TRBV28	few	TRBD1	TRBJ1-2	CASSLGTGIGYTF	TGTGCCAGCAGTTTAGGGACAGGGATAGGCTACACCTTC
TRBV4-2	.	.	TRBJ2-2	CASSQVLGAGELFF	TGTGCCAGCAGCCAAGTCTTAGGTGCCGGGGAGCTGTTTTTT
TRBV14	.	.	TRBJ2-5	CASSQVGLETQYF	TGTGCCAGCAGCCAAGTGGGACTAGAGACCCAGTACTTC
TRBV4-2	.	TRBD2	TRBJ2-3	CASSQEGSGSTDTQYF	TGTGCCAGCAGCCAAGAAGGGAGCGGGAGTACAGATACGCAGTATTTT
TRBV7-9	.	TRBD2	TRBJ2-7	CASSYGTTLYEQYF	TGTGCCAGCAGCTACGGGACTACCCTCTACGAGCAGTACTTC
TRBV11-2	.	.	TRBJ2-7	CASAGASSEFYEQYF	TGTGCCAGTGCAGGGGCGTCTAGCGAATTCTACGAGCAGTACTTC
TRBV9	.	.	TRBJ2-5	CASSAQDPEGTQYF	TGTGCCAGCAGCGCCCAGGACCCAGAAGGGACCCAGTACTTC
TRBV5-1	.	TRBD1	TRBJ1-1	CASSWDRVSLVNTEAFF	TGCGCCAGCAGCTGGGACAGGGTTTCGTTGGTGAACACTGAAGCTTTCTTT
TRBV5-6	medium-sized	.	TRBJ1-1	CASTLLDTEAFF	TGTGCCAGCACCCTCTTGGACACTGAAGCTTTCTTT
TRBV7-8	once	.	TRBJ2-7	CASSPTDIYEQYF	TGTGCCAGCAGCCCTACAGATATCTACGAGCAGTACTTC
TRBV19	.	.	TRBJ1-1	CASSIDEGNTEAFF	TGTGCCAGTAGTATAGATGAAGGGAACACTGAAGCTTTCTTT
TRBV7-9	.	.	TRBJ2-7	CASSHPGPYEQYF	TGTGCCAGCAGCCACCCAGGACCTTACGAGCAGTACTTC
TRBV28	.	.	TRBJ1-1	CASSLWPRDEAFF	TGTGCCAGCAGTTTATGGCCCCGGGATGAAGCTTTCTTT
TRBV2	.	.	TRBJ2-7	CASSSSPWTGYYEQYF	TGTGCCAGCAGCTCTAGCCCCTGGACGGGATACTACGAGCAGTACTTC
TRBV5-1	few	.	TRBJ1-2	CASSLTGLDGYTF	TGCGCCAGCAGCTTGACAGGGTTGGATGGCTACACCTTC
TRBV9	.	.	TRBJ2-7	CASSPGVGLYEQYF	TGTGCCAGCAGCCCAGGAGTTGGGCTCTACGAGCAGTACTTC
TRBV27	.	.	TRBJ2-1	CASSSTGSQRASYNEQFF	TGTGCCAGCAGTTCCACGGGTAGCCAACGTGCCTCCTACAATGAGCAGTTCTTC
TRBV6-5	.	.	TRBJ1-1	CASSYSAGEGTEAFF	TGTGCCAGCAGTTACTCTGCAGGGGAGGGCACTGAAGCTTTCTTT
TRBV29-1	.	.	TRBJ1-1	CSAGLVEGQMNTEAFF	TGCAGCGCCGGGTTGGTGGAAGGGCAAATGAACACTGAAGCTTTCTTT
TRBV2	.	.	TRBJ1-1	CASSIGFFNAEAFF	TGTGCCAGCAGTATCGGATTTTTCAACGCTGAAGCTTTCTTT
TRBV19	.	.	TRBJ2-7	CASSIGGAGYEQYF	TGTGCCAGTAGTATAGGAGGGGCCGGCTACGAGCAGTACTTC
TRBV4-1	.	TRBD1	TRBJ2-7	CASSQSWTGGYEQYF	TGCGCCAGCAGCCAATCATGGACAGGGGGGTACGAGCAGTACTTC
TRBV30	.	.	TRBJ2-1	CAWEDDLRGIEQFF	TGTGCCTGGGAGGACGACCTCCGGGGGATCGAGCAGTTCTTC
TRBV27	once	TRBD2	TRBJ2-1	CASSSTGTSGGFWSKEQFF	TGTGCCAGCAGTTCGACCGGGACTAGCGGGGGTTTCTGGAGTAAGGAGCAGTTCTTC
TRBV28	.	TRBD2	TRBJ2-1	CATELPASGMSNEQFF	TGTGCCACCGAACTTCCGGCTAGCGGGATGTCCAATGAGCAGTTCTTC
TRBV2	.	.	TRBJ2-7	CASTDVSYEQYF	TGTGCCAGCACGGACGTCTCCTACGAGCAGTACTTC
TRBV7-9	few	.	TRBJ1-5	CASSSINHQPQHF	TGTGCCAGCAGCTCAATAAACCATCAGCCCCAGCATTTT
TRBV6-5	.	.	TRBJ1-4	CASSYSTFATNEKLFF	TGTGCCAGCAGTTACTCGACTTTTGCAACTAATGAAAAACTGTTTTTT
TRBV28	.	.	TRBJ2-1	CASSFDPENEQFF	TGTGCCAGCAGTTTCGACCCGGAAAATGAGCAGTTCTTC
TRBV19	.	.	TRBJ2-7	CASSISGPHYEQYF	TGTGCCAGTAGTATATCCGGGCCTCACTACGAGCAGTACTTC
TRBV2	.	.	TRBJ2-7	CASSEVRTSYEQYF	TGTGCCAGCAGTGAAGTCAGGACTTCCTACGAGCAGTACTTC
TRBV28	.	.	TRBJ2-7	CASSLGSYYEQYF	TGTGCCAGCAGTCTGGGATCCTACTACGAGCAGTACTTC
TRBV15	.	.	TRBJ2-7	CATSTGTPYEQYF	TGTGCCACCAGCACCGGGACACCCTACGAGCAGTACTTC
TRBV27	.	TRBD2	TRBJ2-7	CASMSAAGDYEQYF	TGTGCCAGCATGAGTGCAGCGGGAGACTACGAGCAGTACTTC
TRBV27	.	.	TRBJ1-1	CASSPWTANTEAFF	TGTGCCAGCAGTCCTTGGACAGCGAACACTGAAGCTTTCTTT
TRBV6-5	.	TRBD1	TRBJ1-2	CASSETGTGFGYTF	TGTGCCAGCAGTGAAACCGGGACAGGGTTTGGCTACACCTTC
TRBV7-9	.	.	TRBJ1-1	CASSLKVVTADTEAFF	TGTGCCAGCAGCTTGAAAGTTGTGACGGCGGACACTGAAGCTTTCTTT
TRBV2	few	.	TRBJ2-5	CASSEKRATQETQYF	TGTGCCAGCAGTGAGAAAAGGGCGACCCAAGAGACCCAGTACTTC
TRBV7-6	.	TRBD1	TRBJ1-1	CASSPPQGMNTEAFF	TGTGCCAGCAGCCCCCCACAGGGGATGAACACTGAAGCTTTCTTT
TRBV28	.	TRBD1	TRBJ1-1	CASSGQGVLNTEAFF	TGTGCCAGCAGCGGACAGGGGGTGTTGAACACTGAAGCTTTCTTT
TRBV5-1	.	TRBD1	TRBJ2-7	CASSLNPGQGPEQYF	TGCGCCAGCAGCTTGAATCCGGGACAGGGCCCCGAGCAGTACTTC
TRBV4-1	.	TRBD1	TRBJ1-5	CASSQGADRVNQPQHF	TGCGCCAGCAGCCAGGGGGCCGACAGGGTGAATCAGCCCCAGCATTTT
TRBV5-6	.	.	TRBJ2-2	CASSLEWGGTGELFF	TGTGCCAGCAGCTTGGAGTGGGGCGGGACCGGGGAGCTGTTTTTT
TRBV7-9	.	.	TRBJ1-4	CASSLRHIQSGVVGEKLFF	TGTGCCAGCAGCTTACGGCACATACAGAGTGGGGTGGTCGGTGAAAAACTGTTTTTT
TRBV11-2	.	.	TRBJ2-1	CASSLVASSYNEQFF	TGTGCCAGCAGCTTAGTTGCAAGCTCCTACAATGAGCAGTTCTTC
TRBV2	.	.	TRBJ2-7	CASSLNEQYYEQYF	TGTGCCAGCAGTTTAAATGAACAGTACTACGAGCAGTACTTC